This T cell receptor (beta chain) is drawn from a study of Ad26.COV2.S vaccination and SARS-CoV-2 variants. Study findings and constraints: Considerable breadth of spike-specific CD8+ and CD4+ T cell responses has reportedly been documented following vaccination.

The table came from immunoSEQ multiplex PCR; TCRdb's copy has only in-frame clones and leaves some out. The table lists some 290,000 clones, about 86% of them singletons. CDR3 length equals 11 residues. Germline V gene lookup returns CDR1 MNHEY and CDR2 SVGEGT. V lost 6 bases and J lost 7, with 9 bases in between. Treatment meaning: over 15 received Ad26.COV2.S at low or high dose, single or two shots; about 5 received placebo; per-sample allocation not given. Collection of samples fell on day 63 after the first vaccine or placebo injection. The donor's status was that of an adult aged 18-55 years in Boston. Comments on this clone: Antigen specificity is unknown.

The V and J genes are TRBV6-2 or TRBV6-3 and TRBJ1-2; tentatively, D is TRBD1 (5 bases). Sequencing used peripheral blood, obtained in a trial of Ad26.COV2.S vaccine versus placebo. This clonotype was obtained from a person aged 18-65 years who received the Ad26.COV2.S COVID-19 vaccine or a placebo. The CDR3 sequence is CASSQGGGYTF. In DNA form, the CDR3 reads TGTGCCAGCAGCCAGGGAGGTGGCTACACCTTC.